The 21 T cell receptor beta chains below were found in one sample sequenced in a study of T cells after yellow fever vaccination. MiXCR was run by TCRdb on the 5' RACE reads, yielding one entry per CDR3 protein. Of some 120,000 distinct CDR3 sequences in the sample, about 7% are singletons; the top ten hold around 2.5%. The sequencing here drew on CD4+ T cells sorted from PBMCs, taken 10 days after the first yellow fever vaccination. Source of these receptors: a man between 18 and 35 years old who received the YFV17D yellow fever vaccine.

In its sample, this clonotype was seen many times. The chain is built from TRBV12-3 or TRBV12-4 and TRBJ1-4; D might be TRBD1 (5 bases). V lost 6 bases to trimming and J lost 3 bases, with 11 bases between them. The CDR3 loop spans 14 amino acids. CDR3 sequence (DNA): TGTGCCAGCAGGCGACAGAGCCCTAATGAAAAACTGTTTTTT. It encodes CASRRQSPNEKLFF.

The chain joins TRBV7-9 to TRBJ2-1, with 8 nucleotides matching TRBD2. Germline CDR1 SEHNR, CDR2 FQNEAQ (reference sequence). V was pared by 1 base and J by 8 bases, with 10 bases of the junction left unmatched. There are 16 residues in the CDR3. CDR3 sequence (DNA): TGTGCCAGCAGCTTAGGAGACCGGGGGGGCCGCGATGAGCAGTTCTTC. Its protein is CASSLGDRGGRDEQFF.

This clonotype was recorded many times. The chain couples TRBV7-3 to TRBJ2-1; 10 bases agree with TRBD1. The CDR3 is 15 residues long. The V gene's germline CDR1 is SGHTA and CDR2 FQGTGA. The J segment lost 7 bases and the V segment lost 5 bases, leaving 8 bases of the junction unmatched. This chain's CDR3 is CASSPPGQGNNEQFF. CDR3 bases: TGTGCCAGCAGCCCTCCGGGACAGGGGAATAATGAGCAGTTCTTC.

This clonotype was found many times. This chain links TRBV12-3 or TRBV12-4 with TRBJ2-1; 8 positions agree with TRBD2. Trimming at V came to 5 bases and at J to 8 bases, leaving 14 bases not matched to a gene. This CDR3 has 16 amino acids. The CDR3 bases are TGTGCCAGCAGTAACAACCGGGGGGGCGGGTCTTATGAGCAGTTCTTC. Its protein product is CASSNNRGGGSYEQFF.

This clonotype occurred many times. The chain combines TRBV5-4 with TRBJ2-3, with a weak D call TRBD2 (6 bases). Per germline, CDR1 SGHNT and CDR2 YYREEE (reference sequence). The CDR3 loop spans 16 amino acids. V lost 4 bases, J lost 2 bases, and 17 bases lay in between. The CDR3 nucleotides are TGTGCCAGCAGCCCCCTTGGCGGGGTACCCACAGATACGCAGTATTTT. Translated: CASSPLGGVPTDTQYF.

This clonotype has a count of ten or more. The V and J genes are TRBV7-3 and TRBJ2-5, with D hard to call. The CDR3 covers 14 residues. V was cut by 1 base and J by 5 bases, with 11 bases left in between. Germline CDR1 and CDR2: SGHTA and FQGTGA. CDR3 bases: TGTGCCAGCAGCTTAAACGCTGGGCGGGAGACCCAGTACTTC. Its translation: CASSLNAGRETQYF.

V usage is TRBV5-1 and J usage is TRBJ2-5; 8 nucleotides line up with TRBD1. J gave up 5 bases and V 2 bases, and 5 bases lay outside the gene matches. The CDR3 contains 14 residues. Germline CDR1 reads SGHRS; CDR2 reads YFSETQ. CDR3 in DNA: TGCGCCAGCAGCTTCCAGGGGGCGCACGAGACCCAGTACTTC. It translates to CASSFQGAHETQYF.

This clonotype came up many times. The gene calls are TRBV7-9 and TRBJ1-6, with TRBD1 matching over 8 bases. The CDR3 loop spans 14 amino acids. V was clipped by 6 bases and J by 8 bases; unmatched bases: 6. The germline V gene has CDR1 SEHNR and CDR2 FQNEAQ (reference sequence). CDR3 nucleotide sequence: TGTGCCAGCAGGCTAGGACAGGGAGATTCACCCCTCCACTTT. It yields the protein CASRLGQGDSPLHF. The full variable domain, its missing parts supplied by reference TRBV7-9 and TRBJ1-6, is DTGVSQNPRHKITKRGQNVTFRCDPISEHNRLYWYRQTLGQGPEFLTYFQNEAQLEKSRLLSDRFSAERPKGSFSTLEIQRTEQGDSAMYLCASRLGQGDSPLHFGNGTRLTVT.

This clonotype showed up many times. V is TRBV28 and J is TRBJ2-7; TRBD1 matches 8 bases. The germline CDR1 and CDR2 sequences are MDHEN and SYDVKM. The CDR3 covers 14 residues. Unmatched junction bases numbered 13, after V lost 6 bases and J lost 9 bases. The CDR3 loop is CASSSTRTGSGQYV. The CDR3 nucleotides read TGTGCCAGCAGCTCAACAAGGACAGGGTCTGGGCAGTACGTC.

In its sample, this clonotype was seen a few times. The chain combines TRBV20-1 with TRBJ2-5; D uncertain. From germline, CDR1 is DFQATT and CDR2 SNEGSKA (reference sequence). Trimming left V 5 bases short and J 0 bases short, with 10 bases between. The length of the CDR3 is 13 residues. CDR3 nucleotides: TGCAGTGCTCCTCCTGGATACCAAGAGACCCAGTACTTC. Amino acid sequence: CSAPPGYQETQYF.

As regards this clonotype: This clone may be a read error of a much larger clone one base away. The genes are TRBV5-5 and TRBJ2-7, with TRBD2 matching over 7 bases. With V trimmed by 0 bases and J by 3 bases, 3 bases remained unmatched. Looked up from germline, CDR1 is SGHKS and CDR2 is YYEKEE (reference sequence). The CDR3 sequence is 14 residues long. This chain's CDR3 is CASSLAERGYEQYV. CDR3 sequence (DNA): TGTGCCAGCAGCTTGGCCGAGCGGGGCTACGAGCAGTACGTC.

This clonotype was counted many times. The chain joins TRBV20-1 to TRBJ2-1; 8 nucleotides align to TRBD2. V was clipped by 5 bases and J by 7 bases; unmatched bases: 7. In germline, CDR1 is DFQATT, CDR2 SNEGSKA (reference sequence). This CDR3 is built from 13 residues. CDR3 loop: CSAPSGGRNEQFF. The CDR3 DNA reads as TGCAGTGCTCCTTCGGGGGGGCGGAATGAGCAGTTCTTC.

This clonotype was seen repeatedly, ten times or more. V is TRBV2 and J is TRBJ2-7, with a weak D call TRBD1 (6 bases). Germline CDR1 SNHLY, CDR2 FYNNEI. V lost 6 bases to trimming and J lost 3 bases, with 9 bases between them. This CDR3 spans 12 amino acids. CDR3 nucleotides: TGTGCCAGCAGCGGACAGTACTACGAGCAGTACGTC. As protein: CASSGQYYEQYV.

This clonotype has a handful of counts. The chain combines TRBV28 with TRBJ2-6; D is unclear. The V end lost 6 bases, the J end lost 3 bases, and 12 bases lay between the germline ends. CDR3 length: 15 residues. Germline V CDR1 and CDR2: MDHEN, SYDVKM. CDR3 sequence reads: CASRSDVLGANVLTF. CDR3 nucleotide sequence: TGTGCCAGCAGGTCGGACGTGCTTGGGGCCAACGTCCTGACTTTC.

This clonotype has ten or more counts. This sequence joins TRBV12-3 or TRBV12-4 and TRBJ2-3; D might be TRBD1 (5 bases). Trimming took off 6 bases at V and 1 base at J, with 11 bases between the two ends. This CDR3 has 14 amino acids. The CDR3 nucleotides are TGTGCCAGCAGATCAGGGCTGGGCACAGATACGCAGTATTTT. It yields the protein CASRSGLGTDTQYF.

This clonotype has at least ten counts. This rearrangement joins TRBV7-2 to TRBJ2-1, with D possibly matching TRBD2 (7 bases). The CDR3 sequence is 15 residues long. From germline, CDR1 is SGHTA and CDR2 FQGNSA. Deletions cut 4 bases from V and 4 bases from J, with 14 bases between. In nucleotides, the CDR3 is TGTGCCAGCAGCTCTCCCGGGGGGCGGTACAATGAGCAGTTCTTC. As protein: CASSSPGGRYNEQFF.

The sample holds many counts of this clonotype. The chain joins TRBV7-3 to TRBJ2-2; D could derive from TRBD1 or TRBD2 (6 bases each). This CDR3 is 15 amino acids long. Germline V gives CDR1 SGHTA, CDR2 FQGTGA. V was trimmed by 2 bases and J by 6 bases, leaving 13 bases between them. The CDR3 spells CASSLGGGVAGELFF. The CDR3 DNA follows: TGTGCCAGCAGCTTAGGAGGGGGAGTAGCCGGGGAGCTGTTTTTT.

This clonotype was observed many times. The CDR3 reads CASSGGTGNLYNEQFF. The CDR3 DNA reads as TGTGCCAGCAGTGGGGGGACGGGAAATCTCTACAATGAGCAGTTCTTC. The gene calls are TRBV12-3 or TRBV12-4 and TRBJ2-1, with D possibly being TRBD2 (6 bases). CDR3 length: 16 residues. The V end lost 5 bases, the J end lost 3 bases, and 17 bases lay between the germline ends.

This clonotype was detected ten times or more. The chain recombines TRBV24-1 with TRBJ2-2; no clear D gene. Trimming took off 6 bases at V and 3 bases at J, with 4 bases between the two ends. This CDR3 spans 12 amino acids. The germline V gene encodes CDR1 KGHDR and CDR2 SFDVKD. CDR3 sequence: CATSQYTGELFF. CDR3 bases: TGTGCCACCAGTCAATACACCGGGGAGCTGTTTTTT.

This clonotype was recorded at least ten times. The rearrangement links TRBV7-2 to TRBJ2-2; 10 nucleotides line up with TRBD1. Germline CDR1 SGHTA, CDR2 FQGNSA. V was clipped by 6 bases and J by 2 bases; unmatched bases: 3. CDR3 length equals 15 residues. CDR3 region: CASRRDRGNTGELFF. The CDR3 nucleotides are TGTGCCAGCAGACGGGACAGGGGTAACACCGGGGAGCTGTTTTTT.

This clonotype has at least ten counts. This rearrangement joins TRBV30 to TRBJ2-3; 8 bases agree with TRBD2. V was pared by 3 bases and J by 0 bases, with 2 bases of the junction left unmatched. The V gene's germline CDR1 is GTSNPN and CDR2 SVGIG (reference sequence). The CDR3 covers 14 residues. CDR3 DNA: TGTGCCTGGAGCCGCGGGGGGAGCACAGATACGCAGTATTTT. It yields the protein CAWSRGGSTDTQYF.